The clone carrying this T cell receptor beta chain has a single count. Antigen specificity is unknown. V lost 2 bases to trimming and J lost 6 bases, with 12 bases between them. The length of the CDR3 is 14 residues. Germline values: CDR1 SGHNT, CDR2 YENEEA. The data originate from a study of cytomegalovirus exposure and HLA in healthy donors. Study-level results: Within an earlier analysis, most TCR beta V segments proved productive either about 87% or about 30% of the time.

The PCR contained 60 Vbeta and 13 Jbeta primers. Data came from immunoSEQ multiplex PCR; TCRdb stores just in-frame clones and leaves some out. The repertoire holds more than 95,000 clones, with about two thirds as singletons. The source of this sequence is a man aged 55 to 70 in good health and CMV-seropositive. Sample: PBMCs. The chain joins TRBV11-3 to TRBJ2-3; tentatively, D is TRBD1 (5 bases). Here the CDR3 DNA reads TGTGCCAGCAGCTTACAGGGTGGTCGTGATACGCAGTATTTT. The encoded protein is CASSLQGGRDTQYF.